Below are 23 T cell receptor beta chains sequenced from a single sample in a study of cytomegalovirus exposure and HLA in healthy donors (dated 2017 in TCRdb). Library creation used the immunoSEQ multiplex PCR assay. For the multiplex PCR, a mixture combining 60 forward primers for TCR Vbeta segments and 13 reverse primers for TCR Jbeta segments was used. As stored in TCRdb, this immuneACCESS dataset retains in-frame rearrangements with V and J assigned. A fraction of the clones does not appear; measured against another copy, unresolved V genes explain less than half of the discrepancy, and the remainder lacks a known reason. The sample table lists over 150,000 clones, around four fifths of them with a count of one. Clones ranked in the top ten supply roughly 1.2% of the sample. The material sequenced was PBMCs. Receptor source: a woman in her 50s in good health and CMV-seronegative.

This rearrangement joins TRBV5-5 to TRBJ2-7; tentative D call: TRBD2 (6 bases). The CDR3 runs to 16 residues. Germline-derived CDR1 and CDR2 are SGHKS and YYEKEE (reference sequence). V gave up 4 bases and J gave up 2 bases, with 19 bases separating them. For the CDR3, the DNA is TGTGCCAGCAGCGGCGGGGACGGCGGGCGTCCCTACGAGCAGTACTTC. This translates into CASSGGDGGRPYEQYF.

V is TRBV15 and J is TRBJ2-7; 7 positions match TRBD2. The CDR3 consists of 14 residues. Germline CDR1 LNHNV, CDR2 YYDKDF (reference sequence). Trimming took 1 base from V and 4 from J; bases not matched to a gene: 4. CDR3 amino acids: CATSRGSGGYEQYF. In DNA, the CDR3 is TGTGCCACCAGCAGAGGTTCGGGGGGTTACGAGCAGTACTTC.

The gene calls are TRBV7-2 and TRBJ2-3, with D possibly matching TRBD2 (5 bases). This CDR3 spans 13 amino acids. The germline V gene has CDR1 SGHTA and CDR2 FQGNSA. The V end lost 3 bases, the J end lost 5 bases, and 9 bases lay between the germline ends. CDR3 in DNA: TGTGCCAGCAGCTTCGGACGGGGAGATACGCAGTATTTT. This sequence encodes CASSFGRGDTQYF.

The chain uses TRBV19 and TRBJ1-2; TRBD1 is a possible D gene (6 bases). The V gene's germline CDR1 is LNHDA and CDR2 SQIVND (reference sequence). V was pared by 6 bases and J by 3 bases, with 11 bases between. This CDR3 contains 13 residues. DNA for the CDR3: TGTGCCAGTAGGAGGACAGCGGACTATGGCTACACCTTC. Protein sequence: CASRRTADYGYTF.

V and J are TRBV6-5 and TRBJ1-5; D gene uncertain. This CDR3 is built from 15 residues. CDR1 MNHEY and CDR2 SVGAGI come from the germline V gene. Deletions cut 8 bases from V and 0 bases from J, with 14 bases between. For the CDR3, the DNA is TGTGCCAGCTCTCCACATGAAAATAGCAATCAGCCCCAGCATTTT. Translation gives CASSPHENSNQPQHF.

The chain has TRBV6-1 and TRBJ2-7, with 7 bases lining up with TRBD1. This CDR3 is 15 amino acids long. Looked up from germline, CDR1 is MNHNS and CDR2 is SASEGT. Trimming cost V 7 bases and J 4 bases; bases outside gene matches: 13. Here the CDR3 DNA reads TGTGCCAGCACCCGGGCTGGGACAGCCTATTACGAGCAGTACTTC. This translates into CASTRAGTAYYEQYF.

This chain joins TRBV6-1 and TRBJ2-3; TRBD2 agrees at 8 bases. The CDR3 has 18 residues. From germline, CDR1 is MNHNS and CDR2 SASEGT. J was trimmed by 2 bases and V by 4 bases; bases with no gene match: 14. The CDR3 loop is CASSVKIWVAGNTDTQYF. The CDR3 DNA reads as TGTGCCAGCAGTGTGAAAATATGGGTAGCGGGGAACACAGATACGCAGTATTTT.

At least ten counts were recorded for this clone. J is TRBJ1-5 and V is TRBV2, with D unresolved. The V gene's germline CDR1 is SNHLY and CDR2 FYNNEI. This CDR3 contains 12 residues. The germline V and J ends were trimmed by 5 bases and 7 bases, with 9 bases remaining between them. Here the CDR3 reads CASSPDLQPQHF. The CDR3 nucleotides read TGTGCCAGCAGTCCCGACTTGCAGCCCCAGCATTTT.

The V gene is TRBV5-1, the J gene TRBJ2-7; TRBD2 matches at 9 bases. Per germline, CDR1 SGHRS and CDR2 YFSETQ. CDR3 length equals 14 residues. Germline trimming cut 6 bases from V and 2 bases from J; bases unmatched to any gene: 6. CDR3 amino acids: CASTSSGGPYEQYF. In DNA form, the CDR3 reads TGCGCCAGCACTAGTAGCGGGGGCCCCTACGAGCAGTACTTC.

CDR3 sequence (DNA): TGTGCCAGCAGCTCGGACAGGGTTGGGGAACTGTTTTTT. It translates to CASSSDRVGELFF. V and J are TRBV7-2 and TRBJ1-4; 8 bases are shared with TRBD1. J was trimmed by 12 bases and V by 4 bases; bases with no gene match: 7. Germline loops: CDR1 SGHTA, CDR2 FQGNSA. The CDR3 spans 13 residues.

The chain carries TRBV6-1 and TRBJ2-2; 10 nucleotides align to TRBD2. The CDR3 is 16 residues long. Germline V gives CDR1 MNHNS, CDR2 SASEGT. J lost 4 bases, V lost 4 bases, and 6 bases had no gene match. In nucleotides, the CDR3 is TGTGCCAGCAGTGGCGGGACTAGCGTCCCCACCGGGGAGCTGTTTTTT. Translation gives CASSGGTSVPTGELFF.

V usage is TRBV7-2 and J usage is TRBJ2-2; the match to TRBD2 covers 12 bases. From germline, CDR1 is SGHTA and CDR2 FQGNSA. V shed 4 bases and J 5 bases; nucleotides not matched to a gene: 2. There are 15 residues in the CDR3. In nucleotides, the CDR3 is TGTGCCAGCAGCTGGACTAGCGGGACAACCGGGGAGCTGTTTTTT. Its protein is CASSWTSGTTGELFF.

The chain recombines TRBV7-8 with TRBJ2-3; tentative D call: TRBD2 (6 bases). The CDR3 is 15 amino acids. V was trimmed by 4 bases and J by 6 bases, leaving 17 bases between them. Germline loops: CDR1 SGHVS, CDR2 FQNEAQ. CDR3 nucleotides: TGTGCCAGCAGCTGGCTAGCGCAGCTTGGGGATACGCAGTATTTT. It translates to CASSWLAQLGDTQYF.

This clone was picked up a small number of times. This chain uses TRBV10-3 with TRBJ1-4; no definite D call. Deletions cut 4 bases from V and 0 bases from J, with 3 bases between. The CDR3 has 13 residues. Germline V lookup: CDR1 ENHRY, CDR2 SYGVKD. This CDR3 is CAISAATNEKLFF. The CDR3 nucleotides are TGTGCCATCAGTGCAGCAACTAATGAAAAACTGTTTTTT.

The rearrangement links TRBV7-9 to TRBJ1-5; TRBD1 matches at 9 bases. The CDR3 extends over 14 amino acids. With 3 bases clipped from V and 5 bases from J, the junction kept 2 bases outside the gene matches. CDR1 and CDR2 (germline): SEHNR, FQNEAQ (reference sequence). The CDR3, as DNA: TGTGCCAGCAGCTTCTGGGACAGGGATCAGCCCCAGCATTTT. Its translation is CASSFWDRDQPQHF.

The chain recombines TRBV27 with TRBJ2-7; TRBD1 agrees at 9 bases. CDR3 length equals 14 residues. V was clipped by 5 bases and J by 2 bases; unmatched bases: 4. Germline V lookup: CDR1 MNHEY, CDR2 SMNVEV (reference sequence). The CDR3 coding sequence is TGTGCCAGCAGTCCCTGGACAGGGGCCTACGAGCAGTACTTC. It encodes CASSPWTGAYEQYF.

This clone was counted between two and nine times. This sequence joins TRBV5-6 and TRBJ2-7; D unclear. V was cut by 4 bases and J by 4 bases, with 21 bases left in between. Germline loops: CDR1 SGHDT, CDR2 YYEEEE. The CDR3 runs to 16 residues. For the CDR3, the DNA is TGTGCCAGCAGCCCATTGAGGAGTATCGGTAGGTACGAGCAGTACTTC. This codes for CASSPLRSIGRYEQYF.

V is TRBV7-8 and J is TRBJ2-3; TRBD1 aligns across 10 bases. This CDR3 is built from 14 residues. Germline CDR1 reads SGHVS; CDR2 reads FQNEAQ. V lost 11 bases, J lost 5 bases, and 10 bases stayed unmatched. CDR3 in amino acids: CASIRDRGKDTQYF. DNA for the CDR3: TGTGCCTCAATCCGGGACAGGGGAAAAGATACGCAGTATTTT.

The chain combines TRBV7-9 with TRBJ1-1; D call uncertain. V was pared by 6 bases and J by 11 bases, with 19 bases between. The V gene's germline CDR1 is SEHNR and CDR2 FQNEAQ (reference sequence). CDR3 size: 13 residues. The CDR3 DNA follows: TGTGCCAGCAGTTTTATTGACCAAAGGGAGGCTTTCTTT. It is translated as CASSFIDQREAFF.

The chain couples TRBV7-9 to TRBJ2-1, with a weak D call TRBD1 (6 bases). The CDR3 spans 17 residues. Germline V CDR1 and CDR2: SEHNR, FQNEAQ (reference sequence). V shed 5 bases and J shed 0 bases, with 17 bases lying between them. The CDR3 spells CASSTNLQGPSYNEQFF. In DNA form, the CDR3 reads TGTGCCAGCAGCACAAACTTACAGGGACCCTCCTACAATGAGCAGTTCTTC.

The CDR3 here is CASSLGWGTGPDNEQFF. The CDR3 bases are TGTGCCAGCAGCTTAGGTTGGGGGACAGGGCCTGACAATGAGCAGTTCTTC. The rearrangement links TRBV11-3 to TRBJ2-1; 9 bases line up with TRBD1. V gave up 1 base and J gave up 5 bases; unmatched junction bases: 9. The CDR3 contains 17 residues. Germline CDR1 and CDR2: SGHNT and YENEEA.

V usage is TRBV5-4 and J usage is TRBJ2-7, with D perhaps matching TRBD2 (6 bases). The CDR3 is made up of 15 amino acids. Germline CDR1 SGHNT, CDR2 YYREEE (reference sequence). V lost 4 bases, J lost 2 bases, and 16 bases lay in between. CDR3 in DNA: TGTGCCAGCAGCCCAGGGACTGGAGCAACCTACGAGCAGTACTTC. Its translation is CASSPGTGATYEQYF.

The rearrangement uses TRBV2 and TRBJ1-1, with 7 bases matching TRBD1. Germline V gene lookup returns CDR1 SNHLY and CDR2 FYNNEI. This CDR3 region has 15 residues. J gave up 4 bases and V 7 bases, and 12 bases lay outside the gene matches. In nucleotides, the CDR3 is TGTGCCAGCATCCCATACGACAGGGCAACCACTGAAGCTTTCTTT. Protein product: CASIPYDRATTEAFF.